This TCR beta chain was captured by sequencing in a study of T cells after yellow fever vaccination. Study-wide findings and caveats: FACS-sorted repertoires might harbor abundant contaminating clonotypes from the bulk population. Post-booster reappearance was seen for most primary-vaccination clones (96% CD4, about 88% CD8).

This CDR3 comprises 15 residues. CDR1 and CDR2 from the germline V gene are SGHAT and FQDESV (reference sequence). V gave up 4 bases and J gave up 2 bases, with 13 bases separating them. Production of TCR cDNA was by 5'RACE template switching, which also added a universal primer site and UMIs. TCRdb fed the 5' RACE reads into MiXCR, producing one record per CDR3 protein. The sample records more than 300,000 distinct CDR3 sequences, 3.5% to 5% being singletons. This clonotype was seen many times. Its specificity is not known. Here the sequenced sample was PBMCs, taken 15 days after the yellow fever booster vaccination. The rearrangement uses TRBV11-1 and TRBJ2-3; no reliable D call. The TCR originated in a man aged 18 to 30 who received the YFV17D yellow fever vaccine. CDR3 bases: TGTGCCAGCAGCTCGTTACTCGGGCCCACAGATACGCAGTATTTT. It yields the protein CASSSLLGPTDTQYF.